This T cell receptor (beta chain) emerged from a study of T-cell reconstitution after alpha-beta-depleted transplantation in children. This clonotype has more than one count but fewer than ten. Its target is unknown. CDR1 is MDHEN, CDR2 SYDVKM, per germline. Trimming removed 2 bases from V and 6 bases from J; junction bases left unmatched: 5. The CDR3 spans 15 residues. Study-wide findings and caveats: Several hundred expanded graft clones reportedly supplied alpha-beta T cells about two months after transplant.

Unique molecular identifiers were used to barcode this TCRbeta library. TCRdb recomputed calls from the PCR reads with MiXCR, one row per CDR3 protein. The sample consists of 700,000 to 950,000 distinct CDR3 sequences, approximately 15% of them appearing once. This receptor was taken from a male patient between 5 and 17 years old who had a stem cell transplant for acute lymphoblastic leukemia, so the T cells may come from the graft donor. Sequences were derived from PBMCs, mostly from graft donor cells, sampled 360 days after TCRalphabeta/CD19-depleted stem cell transplant. The V gene is TRBV28, the J gene TRBJ2-4, with TRBD2 identical over 9 bases. The CDR3 bases are TGTGCCAGCAGTTTAGGGGGACTAGCCCGAAACATTCAGTACTTC. It specifies CASSLGGLARNIQYF.